The 3 T cell receptor beta chains listed next were all sequenced from one sample in a study of PD-1 blockade in classical Hodgkin lymphoma. TCRdb keeps only in-frame clones here, not all; method: immunoSEQ multiplex PCR. The data contain about 41,000 clones, approximately 71% of them seen just once; the ten biggest clones take up about 2.7%. Stated time point: cycle 4 day 1 (C4D1), after five to seven weeks of nivolumab. In every patient, relapse followed autologous stem cell transplantation, while exposure to brentuximab vedotin differed. The starting material was peripheral blood mononuclear cells (PBMCs), obtained before the fourth cycle of nivolumab. Source of these receptors: a human donor with classical Hodgkin lymphoma.

The gene calls are TRBV28 and TRBJ2-5, with D perhaps TRBD1 (6 bases). Germline V gene data show CDR1 as MDHEN and CDR2 as SYDVKM. CDR3 length equals 14 residues. V lost 5 bases and J 4 bases, leaving 14 bases between the germline ends. The DNA of the CDR3 is TGTGCCAGCAGTCGACGCACAGGGAGAGAGACCCAGTACTTC. This sequence encodes CASSRRTGRETQYF.

The chain is built from TRBV30 and TRBJ2-5; 7 positions match TRBD2. The CDR3 is 13 amino acids. Germline V gives CDR1 GTSNPN, CDR2 SVGIG (reference sequence). V lost 8 bases, J lost 2 bases, and 8 bases stayed unmatched. CDR3 protein: CARNSGPQETQYF. Here the CDR3 DNA reads TGTGCCCGGAATAGCGGGCCTCAAGAGACCCAGTACTTC.

The chain joins TRBV9 to TRBJ1-3, with 8 bases matching TRBD1. The V gene end was trimmed by 3 bases and the J gene end by 5 bases; junction bases not matched to a gene: 10. This CDR3 spans 16 amino acids. CDR1 and CDR2 (germline): SGDLS, YYNGEE. CDR3 DNA sequence: TGTGCCAGCAGCGGGGACACAGGGGGTTGGAGAAACACCATATATTTT. Protein sequence: CASSGDTGGWRNTIYF.